The source of this TCR beta chain is a study of radiation and T cells in renal cell carcinoma. Broader study findings: From baseline, blood top tumor clonotypes peaked at 2 weeks post-radiation.

The time point here: blood 2 weeks post-SBRT. As for treatment: 15 Gy SBRT to primary tumor, nephrectomy 4 weeks later. Radiation-treated patients gave blood at baseline, week 2 and week 4. Notes on this clone: No antigen is known for it.

Sequencing was performed with immunoSEQ multiplex PCR; in TCRdb, only in-frame clones are kept and a portion is missing. Of roughly 130,000 clones in the sample, about 88% were seen once. Trimming removed 0 bases at V and 7 bases at J, with 9 bases between. This CDR3 comprises 13 residues. Germline lookup yields CDR1 SGHTA and CDR2 FQGTGA. The source of this sequence is a woman aged 65 to 85 with renal cell carcinoma. The chain links TRBV7-3 to TRBJ1-1; D is unclear. The sequences come from blood, collected from a patient whose treatment included radiotherapy and nephrectomy. As DNA, the CDR3 is TGTGCCAGCAGCTTAACTAGCGGGTATGAAGCTTTCTTT. Amino acids: CASSLTSGYEAFF.